The source of this T cell receptor (beta chain) is a study of HIV-infected patients and healthy controls. There are a few counts of this clonotype. With 2 bases clipped from V and 5 bases from J, the junction kept 8 bases outside the gene matches. The CDR3 sequence is 16 residues long. About 550 ng RNA was reverse transcribed with alpha and beta constant-region primers. Alpha and beta chain libraries were made separately by chain-specific third strand synthesis with multiplexing indices. TCRdb re-called the 5' RACE reads with MiXCR, one entry per CDR3 protein. The sample has over 9,000 distinct CDR3 sequences, 8% seen once. Whole blood was used without fractionation, so all unsorted peripheral T cells were included.

This TCR derives from an adult with HIV infection. The donor label of this sample is uncertain. The J gene is TRBJ2-5, the V gene TRBV12-3 or TRBV12-4; TRBD1 matches 10 bases. The input for sequencing was blood, taken before antiretroviral therapy. CDR3 residues: CASSLQPGTGAETQYF. In DNA form, the CDR3 reads TGTGCCAGCAGTTTACAACCCGGGACAGGGGCCGAGACCCAGTACTTC.